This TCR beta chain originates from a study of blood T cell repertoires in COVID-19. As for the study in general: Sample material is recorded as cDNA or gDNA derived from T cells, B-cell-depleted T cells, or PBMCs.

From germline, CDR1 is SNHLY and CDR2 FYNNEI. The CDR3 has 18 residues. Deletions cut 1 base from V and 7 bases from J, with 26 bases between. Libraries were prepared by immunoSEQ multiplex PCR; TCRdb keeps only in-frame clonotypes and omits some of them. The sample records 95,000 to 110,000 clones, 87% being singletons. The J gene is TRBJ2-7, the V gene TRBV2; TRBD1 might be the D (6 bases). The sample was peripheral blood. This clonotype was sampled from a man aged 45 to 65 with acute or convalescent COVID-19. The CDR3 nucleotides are TGTGCCAGCAGTGAAGTAGGAAGGGTGTCTCAGGGGTCGGGAGAGCAGTACTTC. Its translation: CASSEVGRVSQGSGEQYF.